The 19 T cell receptor beta chains in this list originate from one sample, sequenced in a study of long-term antiretroviral therapy in people with HIV. Sequencing relied on immunoSEQ assay v3.0, run at survey level. The repertoire was sequenced with immunoSEQ multiplex PCR; TCRdb's copy has only in-frame clones and lacks some. The sample includes about 21,000 clones, just under 85% of them seen just once. This sample comprised unsorted PBMCs, obtained 0.5 years after starting antiretroviral therapy. The receptor set was obtained from a man aged 18 to 30 with HIV.

This clone has only a few counts. The gene calls are TRBV7-8 and TRBJ2-1; 14 bases fit TRBD2. In germline, CDR1 is SGHVS, CDR2 FQNEAQ. The CDR3 sequence is 19 residues long. V lost 7 bases and J lost 4; bases outside the gene matches: 15. The CDR3 coding sequence is TGTGCCAGCACCACCGGGACTAGCGGGAGAATTTGGGGATACAATGAGCAGTTCTTC. This gives the protein CASTTGTSGRIWGYNEQFF.

The V call is TRBV20-1, the J call TRBJ2-5, with no clear D. Trimming took 6 bases from V and 2 from J, leaving 4 bases between them. Germline V gene sequence: CDR1 DFQATT, CDR2 SNEGSKA (reference sequence). This CDR3 contains 10 residues. CDR3 bases: TGCAGTGCACTTCAAGAGACCCAGTACTTC. Encoded protein: CSALQETQYF.

J is TRBJ2-1 and V is TRBV15, with 10 bases aligning to TRBD2. J lost 3 bases, V lost 1 base, and 9 bases had no gene match. The CDR3 has 18 amino acids. Germline V gene data show CDR1 as LNHNV and CDR2 as YYDKDF (reference sequence). The CDR3 bases are TGTGCCACCAGCAGAGGATATGCCCTAGCGGGAGTCTACAATGAGCAGTTCTTC. This sequence encodes CATSRGYALAGVYNEQFF. The full variable domain, in which reference TRBV15 and TRBJ2-1 provide the parts outside the CDR3, is DAMVIQNPRYQVTQFGKPVTLSCSQTLNHNVMYWYQQKSSQAPKLLFHYYDKDFNNEADTPDNFQSRRPNTSFCFLDIRSPGLGDTAMYLCATSRGYALAGVYNEQFFGPGTRLTVL.

The J gene is TRBJ1-1, the V gene TRBV7-9; D not resolved. Germline values: CDR1 SEHNR, CDR2 FQNEAQ (reference sequence). The CDR3 covers 13 residues. Trimming cost V 4 bases and J 6 bases, with 12 bases left between them. The DNA of the CDR3 is TGTGCCAGCAGCTCCTCAGTGAGCCCTGAAGCTTTCTTT. Encoded protein: CASSSSVSPEAFF.

In this sample, this clone turned up once. The chain couples TRBV7-3 to TRBJ2-3; no clear D gene. The V gene's germline CDR1 is SGHTA and CDR2 FQGTGA. The CDR3 is made up of 15 amino acids. V gave up 5 bases and J gave up 1 base, with 13 bases separating them. The CDR3 spells CASSPDAGGTDTQYF. CDR3 nucleotide sequence: TGTGCCAGCAGCCCAGACGCAGGTGGCACAGATACGCAGTATTTT. Looking up the rest from reference TRBV7-3 and TRBJ2-3 gives the full variable domain: GAGVSQTPSNKVTEKGKYVELRCDPISGHTALYWYRQSLGQGPEFLIYFQGTGAADDSGLPNDRFFAVRPEGSVSTLKIQRTERGDSAVYLCASSPDAGGTDTQYFGPGTRLTVL.

The chain is built from TRBV27 and TRBJ1-1; D is uncertain. The V and J ends lost 0 bases and 3 bases respectively, with 8 bases between them. The germline V gene encodes CDR1 MNHEY and CDR2 SMNVEV (reference sequence). The CDR3 loop spans 14 amino acids. For the CDR3, the DNA is TGTGCCAGCAGTTTATCGAATGGGGACACTGAAGCTTTCTTT. Protein: CASSLSNGDTEAFF.

In this sample, this clone turned up once. The CDR3 protein is CASSDRDRGRETQYF. The CDR3 DNA reads as TGTGCCAGCAGCGATAGGGACAGGGGGCGAGAGACCCAGTACTTC. J is TRBJ2-5 and V is TRBV5-5, with 12 bases fitting TRBD1. V gave up 4 bases and J gave up 4 bases; unmatched junction bases: 5. In germline, CDR1 is SGHKS, CDR2 YYEKEE (reference sequence). The CDR3 covers 15 residues.

This clone has just a few counts. The V and J genes are TRBV19 and TRBJ2-7; no reliable D call. Germline CDR1 reads LNHDA; CDR2 reads SQIVND (reference sequence). The ends were cut back, 10 bases at V and 6 bases at J, with 13 bases in the middle. CDR3 size: 11 residues. For the CDR3, the DNA is TGTGCCACCTACGGGCCCCTCGAGCAGTACTTC. Amino acids: CATYGPLEQYF.

This chain uses TRBV11-2 with TRBJ2-3, with TRBD2 as a possible D gene (5 bases). This CDR3 is 15 amino acids long. V was trimmed by 2 bases and J by 9 bases, leaving 18 bases between them. Germline-derived CDR1 and CDR2 are SGHAT and FQNNGV. The CDR3 is CASSLSTSDRGTQYF. CDR3 bases: TGTGCCAGCAGCTTAAGCACCAGCGATAGAGGGACGCAGTATTTT.

In this sample, this clone turned up a few times. This rearrangement joins TRBV7-6 to TRBJ2-7; D gene uncertain. The CDR3 runs to 13 residues. The V end was cut by 0 bases, the J end by 2 bases, with 5 bases between. Germline assignment: CDR1 SGHVS and CDR2 FNYEAQ. The CDR3 region is CASSLADTYEQYF. CDR3 sequence (DNA): TGTGCCAGCAGCTTAGCTGATACCTACGAGCAGTACTTC.

This clone has only a few counts. The chain links TRBV6-6 to TRBJ1-3, with 9 bases aligning to TRBD1. With 0 bases clipped from V and 10 bases from J, the junction kept 10 bases outside the gene matches. Germline CDR1 is MNHNY and CDR2 is SVGAGI (reference sequence). The CDR3 is 16 residues long. The CDR3 DNA is TGTGCCAGCAGTTACTCGGGACAGGGCCTAACAGAAACCATATATTTT. This sequence encodes CASSYSGQGLTETIYF.

The CDR3 DNA follows: TGTGCCAGCTCGTGGACAGCAACTAATGAAAAACTGTTTTTT. This gives the protein CASSWTATNEKLFF. V and J are TRBV18 and TRBJ1-4; a possible D gene is TRBD1 (6 bases). V shed 6 bases and J shed 0 bases, with 8 bases lying between them. This CDR3 contains 14 residues. CDR1 and CDR2 from the germline V gene are KGHSH and LQKENI.

Here the CDR3 reads CSVEDLRQGKNIQYF. The CDR3 nucleotides read TGCAGCGTTGAAGATCTACGGCAGGGGAAAAACATTCAGTACTTC. The chain has TRBV29-1 and TRBJ2-4, with a tentative D call TRBD1 (6 bases). The germline gives CDR1 SQVTM, CDR2 ANQGSEA. CDR3 length: 15 amino acids. Trimming shortened V by 0 bases and J by 4 bases, and 13 bases separated the two germline ends.

The genes are TRBV4-1 and TRBJ2-7; 8 bases agree with TRBD1. Per germline, CDR1 MGHRA and CDR2 YSYEKL. CDR3 length equals 15 residues. J gave up 2 bases and V 0 bases, and 3 bases lay outside the gene matches. For the CDR3, the DNA is TGCGCCAGCAGCCAAGAGGCAGGGGGCACCTACGAGCAGTACTTC. Protein sequence: CASSQEAGGTYEQYF.

V usage is TRBV5-6 and J usage is TRBJ2-5; TRBD1 aligns across 7 bases. In germline, CDR1 is SGHDT, CDR2 YYEEEE. The CDR3 totals 15 residues. Trimming cost V 4 bases and J 5 bases; bases outside gene matches: 11. CDR3 sequence: CASSRRGGAGETQYF. Written as DNA, the CDR3 is TGTGCCAGCAGCCGGCGAGGGGGCGCAGGGGAGACCCAGTACTTC. Supplemented by reference TRBV5-6 and TRBJ2-5, the full variable domain reads DAGVTQSPTHLIKTRGQQVTLRCSPKSGHDTVSWYQQALGQGPQFIFQYYEEEERQRGNFPDRFSGHQFPNYSSELNVNALLLGDSALYLCASSRRGGAGETQYFGPGTRLLVL.

The genes are TRBV4-1 and TRBJ1-3; D unclear. CDR3 length: 15 residues. The germline V gene has CDR1 MGHRA and CDR2 YSYEKL. Trimming left V 1 base short and J 4 bases short, with 11 bases between. Written as DNA, the CDR3 is TGCGCCAGCAGCCAAGGAAAAATGGGAGGAAACACCATATATTTT. It translates to CASSQGKMGGNTIYF.

This clone turned up a few times. The rearrangement uses TRBV18 and TRBJ2-7, with D maybe TRBD1 (6 bases). The CDR3 is 17 residues long. The V end was cut by 3 bases, the J end by 4 bases, with 22 bases between. Germline-derived CDR1 and CDR2 are KGHSH and LQKENI. CDR3 nucleotides: TGTGCCAGCTCACCGATGAGGGGGTCAGCGGCAGTTTACGAGCAGTACTTC. This codes for CASSPMRGSAAVYEQYF.

The chain employs TRBV30 and TRBJ2-2; tentatively, D is TRBD1 or TRBD2 (5 bases each). Trimming stripped 7 bases from V and 4 bases from J, with 16 bases between. The CDR3 contains 14 residues. The germline CDR1 and CDR2 sequences are GTSNPN and SVGIG (reference sequence). The CDR3 DNA is TGTGCCTTCAACCCCGGGACGTTCACCGGGGAGCTGTTTTTT. Translated, it gives CAFNPGTFTGELFF.

This clone was counted a few times. This chain links TRBV18 with TRBJ2-7; TRBD2 matches 8 bases. The CDR3 is made up of 16 amino acids. The germline V gene encodes CDR1 KGHSH and CDR2 LQKENI. Losses at the gene ends were 3 bases for V and 2 bases for J; bases not matched to a gene: 9. This CDR3 reads CASSPSTGGGTYEQYF. CDR3 DNA sequence: TGTGCCAGCTCACCCTCAACCGGGGGGGGGACCTACGAGCAGTACTTC.